The T cell receptor (beta chain) described here comes from a study of blood T cell repertoires in COVID-19. The overall study: Material from acute and convalescent COVID-19 was sourced from the United States, Italy and Spain. Sources were T cells, B-cell-depleted T cells, or PBMCs; the material itself was cDNA or gDNA.

The germline V gene has CDR1 SGHAT and CDR2 FQNNGV. J lost 6 bases, V lost 2 bases, and 9 bases had no gene match. The CDR3 consists of 15 residues. As originally analysed: Amplification from reference gene primers served as the basis for estimated nucleated cell counts. Generated by immunoSEQ multiplex PCR, the TCRdb table keeps only in-frame clones and is missing some. The V and J calls and clone size come from that table; D and trimming were worked out from the DNA. Here the sample spans roughly 280,000 clones, about 85% being singletons. The sequenced sample was peripheral blood. The source of this sequence is a woman between 45 and 60 years old who had recovered from COVID-19. The chain combines TRBV11-2 with TRBJ2-7, with 8 bases matching TRBD2. CDR3 in DNA: TGTGCCAGCAGCTTAACTAGCGGAGGGAGTGCCGAGCAGTACTTC. This codes for CASSLTSGGSAEQYF.